The 30 T cell receptor beta chains listed next were all sequenced from one sample in a study of T cell changes during pregnancy in multiple sclerosis. Only in-frame clones appear in the TCRdb table, and some are missing; sequencing was by immunoSEQ multiplex PCR. The sample holds tens of thousands of clones, more than 90% seen once. The specimen comprised CD4+ T cells from peripheral blood mononuclear cells, sampled in the second trimester of pregnancy. The receptors come from a female donor in good health, enrolled as a control in a pregnancy study.

The rearrangement joins TRBV7-8 to TRBJ1-2, with D possibly matching TRBD1 (5 bases). The CDR3 is 14 amino acids. The germline CDR1 and CDR2 sequences are SGHVS and FQNEAQ. V was trimmed by 0 bases and J by 4 bases, leaving 9 bases between them. The CDR3 region is CASSLASGFYGYTF. CDR3 nucleotides: TGTGCCAGCAGCTTAGCCTCAGGGTTCTATGGCTACACCTTC.

The chain combines TRBV5-1 with TRBJ2-7, with 8 bases identical to TRBD2. With 2 bases clipped from V and 3 bases from J, the junction kept 4 bases outside the gene matches. Germline values: CDR1 SGHRS, CDR2 YFSETQ. The CDR3 totals 14 residues. CDR3 DNA sequence: TGCGCCAGCAGCTTCGAAGCGGGGGTCTACGAGCAGTACTTC. It yields the protein CASSFEAGVYEQYF.

The chain recombines TRBV27 with TRBJ1-4; 8 bases map to TRBD1. The length of the CDR3 is 13 residues. Trimming cost V 4 bases and J 13 bases; bases outside gene matches: 8. Germline CDR1 and CDR2: MNHEY and SMNVEV (reference sequence). The chain's CDR3 is CASSSGQALPLFF. The CDR3 DNA reads as TGTGCCAGCAGTTCGGGACAGGCGCTTCCACTGTTTTTT.

CDR3 DNA: TGTGCCACCAGCAGAGAGAGCAGGGCCTTAGCCAAAAACATTCAGTACTTC. Its translation is CATSRESRALAKNIQYF. This chain links TRBV15 with TRBJ2-4, with D tentatively TRBD1 (5 bases). Trimming pared 0 bases from V and 0 bases from J, leaving 12 bases between. The CDR3 totals 17 residues. From germline, CDR1 is LNHNV and CDR2 YYDKDF (reference sequence).

The chain couples TRBV5-6 to TRBJ2-4; a weak D match, TRBD2 (5 bases). Between the trimmed V and J ends, which lost 2 bases and 9 bases, there was a span of 15 bases. The CDR3 is made up of 14 amino acids. Germline lookup yields CDR1 SGHDT and CDR2 YYEEEE. This CDR3 reads CASSFLSSGGIQYF. CDR3 DNA sequence: TGTGCCAGCAGCTTCTTATCCAGCGGAGGCATTCAGTACTTC.

The chain joins TRBV5-1 to TRBJ2-3, with TRBD2 matching over 12 bases. This CDR3 spans 17 amino acids. The V gene's germline CDR1 is SGHRS and CDR2 YFSETQ. With V trimmed by 4 bases and J by 2 bases, 8 bases remained unmatched. The CDR3 reads CASSAGGLAGDTDTQYF. The CDR3 coding sequence is TGCGCCAGCAGCGCGGGGGGACTAGCGGGCGACACAGATACGCAGTATTTT.

This chain links TRBV6-4 with TRBJ1-3; D is possibly TRBD1 (6 bases). The V gene's germline CDR1 is MRHNA and CDR2 SNTAGT. V was cut by 6 bases and J by 0 bases, with 9 bases left in between. The CDR3 spans 14 residues. The CDR3 loop is CASSPDSSGNTIYF. In nucleotides, the CDR3 is TGTGCCAGCAGCCCGGACAGCTCTGGAAACACCATATATTTT.

The V call is TRBV7-9, the J call TRBJ2-1, with 9 bases aligning to TRBD1. This CDR3 has 19 residues. V lost 5 bases and J lost 0; bases outside the gene matches: 14. In germline, CDR1 is SEHNR, CDR2 FQNEAQ (reference sequence). The CDR3 DNA follows: TGTGCCAGCAGCCAACCGGGACAGGGTTTATCAACCTCCTACAATGAGCAGTTCTTC. It translates to CASSQPGQGLSTSYNEQFF.

This chain joins TRBV11-3 and TRBJ2-2; perhaps TRBD2 as D (5 bases). The CDR3 has 15 amino acids. The germline gives CDR1 SGHNT, CDR2 YENEEA. The ends were cut back, 1 base at V and 4 bases at J, with 10 bases in the middle. The CDR3, as DNA: TGTGCCAGCAGCTTAGGATTGGGGAGCACCGGGGAGCTGTTTTTT. Encoded protein: CASSLGLGSTGELFF.

The CDR3 region is CASSDVLAGGPLFF. DNA of the CDR3: TGTGCCAGCAGTGATGTACTAGCGGGAGGGCCGCTGTTCTTC. The genes are TRBV2 and TRBJ2-1, with 13 bases that match TRBD2. Germline CDR1 and CDR2: SNHLY and FYNNEI. The CDR3 runs to 14 residues. Losses at the gene ends were 3 bases for V and 15 bases for J; bases not matched to a gene: 8.

V gene TRBV15 combines with J gene TRBJ2-7; 8 bases fit TRBD2. Germline V CDR1 and CDR2: LNHNV, YYDKDF (reference sequence). Unmatched junction bases numbered 20, after V lost 7 bases and J lost 0 bases. This CDR3 comprises 19 residues. CDR3 protein: CATNAPMKEMSGSSYEQYF. In nucleotides, the CDR3 is TGTGCCACCAATGCACCAATGAAGGAGATGAGCGGGAGCTCCTACGAGCAGTACTTC.

There are a few counts of this clone. The V and J genes are TRBV9 and TRBJ2-6, with D unclear. The germline CDR1 and CDR2 sequences are SGDLS and YYNGEE. The CDR3 sequence is 14 residues long. Trimming left V 2 bases short and J 2 bases short, with 5 bases between. The CDR3 nucleotides are TGTGCCAGCAGCGTTATTCCTGGGGCCAACGTCCTGACTTTC. Its translation: CASSVIPGANVLTF.

The rearrangement joins TRBV19 to TRBJ1-2; 9 bases are shared with TRBD1. After removal of 9 bases from V and 8 bases from J, the junction contained 22 bases not matched to a gene. Germline V CDR1 and CDR2: LNHDA, SQIVND (reference sequence). This CDR3 region has 17 residues. This CDR3 reads CASSRDRVKVPSSGYTF. CDR3 coding DNA: TGTGCCAGCTCCCGGGACAGGGTGAAGGTCCCATCCAGCGGCTACACCTTC.

The rearrangement uses TRBV10-3 and TRBJ1-1, with D perhaps TRBD1 (6 bases). V gave up 3 bases and J gave up 4 bases, with 12 bases separating them. CDR1 is ENHRY and CDR2 is SYGVKD in the germline V gene. This CDR3 contains 14 residues. CDR3 residues: CAISEEVGATEAFF. CDR3 bases: TGTGCCATCAGTGAAGAAGTGGGGGCCACTGAAGCTTTCTTT.

The V call is TRBV2, the J call TRBJ2-3, with 16 nucleotides matching TRBD2. V lost 6 bases and J lost 4; bases outside the gene matches: 1. Germline lookup yields CDR1 SNHLY and CDR2 FYNNEI. This CDR3 region has 15 residues. CDR3 coding DNA: TGTGCCAGCAGCGGGACTAGCGGGAGGGCAGATACGCAGTATTTT. Protein sequence: CASSGTSGRADTQYF.

The chain links TRBV28 to TRBJ1-2; a possible D gene is TRBD1 (5 bases). CDR3 length equals 14 residues. Germline V gives CDR1 MDHEN, CDR2 SYDVKM. V was pared by 5 bases and J by 5 bases, with 15 bases between. As DNA, the CDR3 is TGTGCCAGCAGTCGGGGAGGGGCGGGGTATGGCTACACCTTC. Translated: CASSRGGAGYGYTF.

A remark on this clone: One junction end does not reproduce the germline sequence, and a read error may be involved. The chain uses TRBV7-9 and TRBJ2-1; 11 positions match TRBD2. The length of the CDR3 is 15 residues. Germline V CDR1 and CDR2: SEHNR, FQNEAQ (reference sequence). The CDR3 loop is CASTLAGGPYNEQFF. The CDR3 bases are TGTGCCAGCACCTTAGCGGGAGGGCCTTACAATGAGCAGTTCTTC.

This sequence joins TRBV9 and TRBJ1-6; D is undetermined. Germline V gene lookup returns CDR1 SGDLS and CDR2 YYNGEE. The CDR3 contains 14 residues. V was shortened by 0 bases and J by 7 bases, with 8 bases between the two germline ends. CDR3 in amino acids: CASSVALINSPLHF. CDR3 nucleotide sequence: TGTGCCAGCAGCGTAGCACTGATAAATTCACCCCTCCACTTT.

This CDR3 reads CASRRMTGQSYEQYF. Here the CDR3 DNA reads TGTGCCAGCAGGCGAATGACAGGCCAGTCCTACGAGCAGTACTTC. The genes are TRBV27 and TRBJ2-7; D perhaps matches TRBD1 (6 bases). Germline loops: CDR1 MNHEY, CDR2 SMNVEV (reference sequence). Trimming took 6 bases from V and 1 from J, leaving 16 bases between them. The CDR3 length is 15 residues.

The J gene is TRBJ1-1, the V gene TRBV2; tentatively, D is TRBD1 (5 bases). Deletions cut 4 bases from V and 3 bases from J, with 9 bases between. CDR3 length equals 13 residues. Germline values: CDR1 SNHLY, CDR2 FYNNEI. For the CDR3, the DNA is TGTGCCAGCAGTGGGACAATGTACACTGAAGCTTTCTTT. This sequence encodes CASSGTMYTEAFF.

The chain couples TRBV19 to TRBJ2-5; 7 bases match TRBD1. The CDR3 length is 15 residues. Per germline, CDR1 LNHDA and CDR2 SQIVND (reference sequence). The junction had 8 bases not matched to a gene; V was cut back by 6 bases and J by 1 base. DNA for the CDR3: TGTGCCAGTAGCCCGGACAGGAGATCCCAAGAGACCCAGTACTTC. It specifies CASSPDRRSQETQYF.

CDR3 amino acids: CASKSGDSKETQYF. The CDR3 nucleotides are TGTGCCAGCAAATCCGGGGACAGTAAAGAGACCCAGTACTTC. The chain has TRBV7-2 and TRBJ2-5, with 7 bases identical to TRBD1. Germline V gene sequence: CDR1 SGHTA, CDR2 FQGNSA. Germline trimming cut 7 bases from V and 3 bases from J; bases unmatched to any gene: 8. The CDR3 has 14 amino acids.

The chain is built from TRBV5-6 and TRBJ2-1; TRBD2 matches at 12 bases. The CDR3 is 18 residues long. V lost 4 bases to trimming and J lost 7 bases; unmatched junction nucleotides: 15. CDR1 is SGHDT and CDR2 is YYEEEE in the germline V gene. In DNA, the CDR3 is TGTGCCAGCAGCCGACGGACTAGCGGGAAAGGTGAGAGGAATGAGCAGTTCTTC. It translates to CASSRRTSGKGERNEQFF.

The chain uses TRBV7-2 and TRBJ2-1; D is ambiguous. CDR1 SGHTA and CDR2 FQGNSA come from the germline V gene. V was pared by 4 bases and J by 7 bases, with 14 bases between. The CDR3 sequence is 14 residues long. The DNA of the CDR3 is TGTGCCAGCAGCTCTCCCAGGCTACAGAATGAGCAGTTCTTC. This gives the protein CASSSPRLQNEQFF.

This sequence joins TRBV5-1 and TRBJ2-1; the match to TRBD2 covers 15 bases. Germline V CDR1 and CDR2: SGHRS, YFSETQ. The ends lost 2 bases at V and 8 bases at J; junction bases unmatched: 11. The CDR3 loop spans 18 amino acids. This CDR3 reads CASSFPGLAGGSGYEQFF. CDR3 bases: TGCGCCAGCAGCTTCCCTGGACTAGCGGGGGGGTCGGGCTATGAGCAGTTCTTC.

This clone has only one observation. This chain connects TRBV29-1 to TRBJ2-5, with 8 nucleotides matching TRBD2. Germline V gene lookup returns CDR1 SQVTM and CDR2 ANQGSEA. The V segment lost 7 bases and the J segment 1 base; nucleotides outside the gene matches: 5. This CDR3 contains 13 residues. The DNA of the CDR3 is TGCAGCGGGAAGCGGGGGCGCCAAGAGACCCAGTACTTC. Amino acid sequence: CSGKRGRQETQYF.

The CDR3 reads CASSPDRAEETQYF. The CDR3 bases are TGTGCCAGCAGCCCCGACAGGGCGGAGGAGACCCAGTACTTC. The chain carries TRBV21-1 and TRBJ2-5; the D call TRBD1 from the table was never checked on the DNA. TRBV21-1 corresponds to a pseudogene. The CDR3 has 14 residues.

The chain has TRBV7-2 and TRBJ2-7; 8 bases are a match to TRBD2. The CDR3 sequence is 14 residues long. Germline CDR1 is SGHTA and CDR2 is FQGNSA. Trimming cost V 1 base and J 2 bases; bases outside gene matches: 1. The CDR3: CASSLVGGAYEQYF. CDR3 DNA: TGTGCCAGCAGCTTAGTCGGGGGGGCCTACGAGCAGTACTTC.

The chain links TRBV5-6 to TRBJ1-1, with TRBD1 matching 7 bases. V was clipped by 3 bases and J by 1 base; unmatched bases: 6. CDR3 length: 15 residues. The germline gives CDR1 SGHDT, CDR2 YYEEEE. Here the CDR3 reads CASSWQGGANTEAFF. CDR3 nucleotide sequence: TGTGCCAGCAGCTGGCAGGGGGGCGCGAACACTGAAGCTTTCTTT.

The sample holds a few counts of this clone. The chain is built from TRBV6-5 and TRBJ1-2; D uncertain. The germline V and J ends were trimmed by 5 bases and 7 bases, with 17 bases remaining between them. The CDR3 loop spans 14 amino acids. CDR1 and CDR2 from the germline V gene are MNHEY and SVGAGI. DNA for the CDR3: TGTGCCAGCAGTGACGAGGGCAGGCAGAGTGGCTACACCTTC. Its protein product is CASSDEGRQSGYTF.